A single sample gave rise to the 24 T cell receptor beta chains below, sequenced in a study of shared clonotypes between healthy human individuals. Measured with immunoSEQ multiplex PCR; TCRdb has only the in-frame clones, and not every one. The profile shows over a million clones, around three quarters of them singletons. Sequencing used memory CD4+ T cells from PBMCs. As to subset: CD45RA-negative fraction. Every receptor here comes from a man between 18 and 35 years old in good health. Some clones in this sample may be carry-over from other donors' samples.

Of note for this clone: Distinct nucleotide sequences in the sample also encode this CDR3. The chain carries TRBV2 and TRBJ2-5, with TRBD1 matching over 7 bases. Trimming cost V 4 bases and J 2 bases; bases outside gene matches: 1. The CDR3 spans 13 residues. Germline V gene lookup returns CDR1 SNHLY and CDR2 FYNNEI. DNA for the CDR3: TGTGCCAGCAGTGTCAGGGGGCAAGAGACCCAGTACTTC. Translating it yields CASSVRGQETQYF.

The rearrangement links TRBV6-5 to TRBJ2-7; TRBD1 agrees at 9 bases. CDR1 and CDR2 from the germline V gene are MNHEY and SVGAGI. Trimming cost V 2 bases and J 5 bases; bases outside gene matches: 4. The CDR3 has 14 amino acids. CDR3 region: CASSYPGQGNEQYF. Written as DNA, the CDR3 is TGTGCCAGCAGTTACCCGGGACAGGGTAACGAGCAGTACTTC.

V is TRBV18 and J is TRBJ2-3; possible D gene TRBD1, 6 bases. Trimming stripped 0 bases from V and 2 bases from J, with 9 bases between. This CDR3 contains 15 residues. CDR1 and CDR2 from the germline V gene are KGHSH and LQKENI. As DNA, the CDR3 is TGTGCCAGCTCACCACCCAACAGGGCCACAGATACGCAGTATTTT. Protein product: CASSPPNRATDTQYF.

The chain uses TRBV5-6 and TRBJ1-1; D call uncertain. This CDR3 contains 15 residues. Germline V gene data show CDR1 as SGHDT and CDR2 as YYEEEE. With 2 bases removed from V and 4 bases from J, the gap between germline ends came to 15 bases. The CDR3 nucleotides are TGTGCCAGCAGCTTAACTCGGACCCTGGGCACTGAAGCTTTCTTT. This encodes CASSLTRTLGTEAFF.

This clone showed up just once. The genes are TRBV6-5 and TRBJ2-1; D is perhaps TRBD2 (6 bases). The CDR3 is 13 residues long. CDR1 and CDR2 from the germline V gene are MNHEY and SVGAGI. Trimming took 2 bases from V and 7 from J, leaving 9 bases between them. CDR3 protein: CASSYPRGNEQFF. In DNA form, the CDR3 reads TGTGCCAGCAGTTACCCCCGGGGGAATGAGCAGTTCTTC.

The rearrangement links TRBV5-1 to TRBJ1-4; 8 bases fit TRBD1. The CDR3 loop spans 14 amino acids. Looked up from germline, CDR1 is SGHRS and CDR2 is YFSETQ. V shed 2 bases, J shed 6 bases, and the junction held 3 bases outside the gene matches. CDR3 sequence reads: CASSFQGADEKLFF. The CDR3 bases are TGCGCCAGCAGCTTTCAGGGGGCGGATGAAAAACTGTTTTTT.

This sequence joins TRBV10-3 and TRBJ2-2; 8 positions match TRBD1. CDR1 and CDR2 (germline): ENHRY, SYGVKD. The CDR3 runs to 14 residues. J gave up 4 bases and V 6 bases, and 4 bases lay outside the gene matches. The CDR3 reads CAISQGAVTGELFF. The CDR3 nucleotides read TGTGCCATCAGCCAGGGGGCAGTCACCGGGGAGCTGTTTTTT.

The chain couples TRBV4-2 to TRBJ2-7; 7 bases are shared with TRBD2. After removal of 3 bases from V and 0 bases from J, the junction contained 2 bases not matched to a gene. Germline CDR1 LGHNA, CDR2 YNFKEQ. The CDR3 is made up of 14 amino acids. This CDR3 reads CASSHGEGSYEQYF. As DNA, the CDR3 is TGTGCCAGCAGCCACGGGGAGGGCTCCTACGAGCAGTACTTC.

Of note for this clone: A much more abundant neighbour one base away suggests this may be a read error. The rearrangement joins TRBV5-6 to TRBJ2-5, with no clear D. CDR1 and CDR2 (germline): SGHDT, YYEEEE. The CDR3 contains 11 residues. The V end lost 4 bases, the J end lost 0 bases, and 1 base lay between the germline ends. The CDR3 here is CASSNQETQYF. DNA of the CDR3: TGTGCCAGCAGCAACCAAGAGACCCAGTACTTC.

V gene TRBV5-1 combines with J gene TRBJ2-1; 10 positions match TRBD1. The length of the CDR3 is 16 residues. After removal of 5 bases from V and 8 bases from J, the junction contained 13 bases not matched to a gene. Germline CDR1 and CDR2: SGHRS and YFSETQ. The CDR3 is CASSSTTGGDIDEQFF. CDR3 DNA sequence: TGCGCCAGCAGTTCAACGACAGGGGGCGATATAGATGAGCAGTTCTTC.

A note on this clone: This sample includes further DNA sequences coding for the same CDR3. This chain uses TRBV5-1 with TRBJ2-7, with TRBD1 identical over 10 bases. Germline trimming cut 5 bases from V and 3 bases from J; bases unmatched to any gene: 5. This CDR3 region has 14 residues. Germline V gene data show CDR1 as SGHRS and CDR2 as YFSETQ. CDR3 region: CASRFRDRGYEQYF. DNA for the CDR3: TGCGCCAGCAGGTTCCGGGACAGGGGCTACGAGCAGTACTTC.

This sequence joins TRBV11-2 and TRBJ2-7; 8 bases are a match to TRBD1. The CDR3 is made up of 15 amino acids. The trim removed 3 bases at V and 0 bases at J, leaving 4 bases unmatched. The germline CDR1 and CDR2 sequences are SGHAT and FQNNGV. CDR3 sequence: CASSLGQVFSYEQYF. Here the CDR3 DNA reads TGTGCCAGCAGCTTGGGACAGGTTTTCTCCTACGAGCAGTACTTC.

This clone was detected only once. This chain connects TRBV11-2 to TRBJ2-1, with a tentative D call TRBD2 (6 bases). Germline CDR1 reads SGHAT; CDR2 reads FQNNGV. This CDR3 region has 12 residues. The V end lost 3 bases, the J end lost 9 bases, and 9 bases lay between the germline ends. The CDR3 bases are TGTGCCAGCAGCTTGCGGGAACGTGAGCAGTTCTTC. This codes for CASSLREREQFF.

This clone appeared many times. The rearrangement links TRBV27 to TRBJ2-1; D possibly corresponds to TRBD2 (6 bases). The V end lost 3 bases, the J end lost 9 bases, and 27 bases lay between the germline ends. From germline, CDR1 is MNHEY and CDR2 SMNVEV (reference sequence). The CDR3 covers 18 residues. The CDR3 sequence: CASSLNFGGATPLGEQFF. Written as DNA, the CDR3 is TGTGCCAGCAGTTTGAATTTTGGCGGGGCTACCCCCTTAGGTGAGCAGTTCTTC.

Here the CDR3 reads CASRDGQSVGYTF. In nucleotides, the CDR3 is TGTGCCAGCAGGGACGGACAGTCGGTTGGCTACACCTTC. The chain carries TRBV28 and TRBJ1-2, with D possibly being TRBD1 (6 bases). Between the trimmed V and J ends, which lost 6 bases and 7 bases, there was a span of 15 bases. Germline assignment: CDR1 MDHEN and CDR2 SYDVKM. CDR3 length equals 13 residues.

This chain links TRBV19 with TRBJ2-5; 8 bases are a match to TRBD1. The trim removed 6 bases at V and 5 bases at J, leaving 11 bases unmatched. The germline gives CDR1 LNHDA, CDR2 SQIVND (reference sequence). The CDR3 runs to 15 residues. The CDR3 DNA reads TGTGCCAGTAGACCAACTCAGGGGGCGCGGGAGACCCAGTACTTC. Its translation is CASRPTQGARETQYF.

This rearrangement joins TRBV10-3 to TRBJ2-2; 12 nucleotides match TRBD2. The CDR3 extends over 16 amino acids. Germline V gives CDR1 ENHRY, CDR2 SYGVKD. Germline trimming cut 3 bases from V and 5 bases from J; bases unmatched to any gene: 4. CDR3 in amino acids: CAISDSGTSGTGELFF. The DNA of the CDR3 is TGTGCCATCAGTGATTCCGGGACTAGCGGGACCGGGGAGCTGTTTTTT.

This chain uses TRBV11-3 with TRBJ2-3; D uncertain. CDR3 length: 14 residues. CDR1 is SGHNT, CDR2 YENEEA, per germline. With 4 bases removed from V and 2 bases from J, the gap between germline ends came to 10 bases. CDR3 region: CASSSRALTDTQYF. In DNA form, the CDR3 reads TGTGCCAGCAGCTCACGGGCCCTCACAGATACGCAGTATTTT.

The chain combines TRBV14 with TRBJ2-7, with TRBD2 matching 8 bases. V shed 4 bases and J 1 base; nucleotides not matched to a gene: 6. The CDR3 is 15 amino acids. Per the germline V gene, CDR1 is SGHDN and CDR2 is FVKESK. CDR3 protein: CASSPISGGSYEQYF. CDR3 DNA: TGTGCCAGCAGCCCAATTTCGGGAGGGTCCTACGAGCAGTACTTC.

The chain links TRBV5-1 to TRBJ2-1; 9 bases are a match to TRBD1. This CDR3 region has 15 residues. The V segment lost 0 bases and the J segment 4 bases; nucleotides outside the gene matches: 2. Germline lookup yields CDR1 SGHRS and CDR2 YFSETQ. CDR3 protein: CASSLDGQGYNEQFF. DNA for the CDR3: TGCGCCAGCAGCTTGGATGGACAGGGGTACAATGAGCAGTTCTTC.

The chain joins TRBV5-1 to TRBJ2-1; D is unresolved. Trimming cost V 1 base and J 5 bases, with 19 bases left between them. The germline V gene encodes CDR1 SGHRS and CDR2 YFSETQ. The length of the CDR3 is 17 residues. The chain's CDR3 is CASSLLSATGVNNEQFF. In DNA form, the CDR3 reads TGCGCCAGCAGCTTGTTATCCGCCACTGGAGTAAACAATGAGCAGTTCTTC.

This rearrangement joins TRBV2 to TRBJ1-1; D not resolved. Germline V gives CDR1 SNHLY, CDR2 FYNNEI. This CDR3 spans 13 amino acids. V lost 5 bases, J lost 0 bases, and 7 bases lay in between. The CDR3 DNA sequence: TGTGCCAGCAGTAACCTCATGAACACTGAAGCTTTCTTT. It is translated as CASSNLMNTEAFF. The full variable domain, completed using reference TRBV2 and TRBJ1-1, is EPEVTQTPSHQVTQMGQEVILRCVPISNHLYFYWYRQILGQKVEFLVSFYNNEISEKSEIFDDQFSVERPDGSNFTLKIRSTKLEDSAMYFCASSNLMNTEAFFGQGTRLTVV.

The rearrangement joins TRBV19 to TRBJ1-2; 10 bases are a match to TRBD1. V dropped 0 bases and J dropped 3; count of bases not matched to a gene: 7. The CDR3 runs to 17 residues. Germline V lookup: CDR1 LNHDA, CDR2 SQIVND (reference sequence). The CDR3 nucleotides read TGTGCCAGTAGTATAGAGGACAGGGGGAGAGGAGACTATGGCTACACCTTC. Its protein product is CASSIEDRGRGDYGYTF.

This chain links TRBV11-2 with TRBJ2-7; D not certain. The ends were cut back, 5 bases at V and 2 bases at J, with 13 bases in the middle. This CDR3 contains 14 residues. From germline, CDR1 is SGHAT and CDR2 FQNNGV. CDR3 DNA sequence: TGTGCCAGCAGCCAGGCGGTCACAGCCTACGAGCAGTACTTC. Protein sequence: CASSQAVTAYEQYF.